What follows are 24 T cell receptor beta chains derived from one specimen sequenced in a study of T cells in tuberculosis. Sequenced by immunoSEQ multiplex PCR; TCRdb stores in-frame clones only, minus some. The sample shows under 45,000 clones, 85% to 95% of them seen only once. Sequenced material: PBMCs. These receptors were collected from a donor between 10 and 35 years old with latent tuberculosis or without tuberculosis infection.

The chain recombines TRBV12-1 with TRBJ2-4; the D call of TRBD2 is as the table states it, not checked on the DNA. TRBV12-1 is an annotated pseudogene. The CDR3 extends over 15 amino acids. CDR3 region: CASSFGAAGRNIQYF. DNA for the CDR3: TGTGCCAGCAGCTTTGGGGCGGCGGGAAGGAACATTCAGTACTTC.

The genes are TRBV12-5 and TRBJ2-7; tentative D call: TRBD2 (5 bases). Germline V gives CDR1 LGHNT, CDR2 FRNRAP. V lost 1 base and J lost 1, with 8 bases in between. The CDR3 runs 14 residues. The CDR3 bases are TGTGCTAGTGGTTTGGGAGGGCGATCCTACGAGCAGTACTTC. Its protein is CASGLGGRSYEQYF.

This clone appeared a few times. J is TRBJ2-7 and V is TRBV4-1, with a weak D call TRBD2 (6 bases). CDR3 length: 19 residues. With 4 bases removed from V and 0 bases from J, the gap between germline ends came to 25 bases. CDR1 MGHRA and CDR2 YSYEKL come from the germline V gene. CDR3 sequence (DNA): TGCGCCAGCAGCCCACGAAACCCCCTCCGACTCGGGAGCTCCTACGAGCAGTACTTC. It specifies CASSPRNPLRLGSSYEQYF.

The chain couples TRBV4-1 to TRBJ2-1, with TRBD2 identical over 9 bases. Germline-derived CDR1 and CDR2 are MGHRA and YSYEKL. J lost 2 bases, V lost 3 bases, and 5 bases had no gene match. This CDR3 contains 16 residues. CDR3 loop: CASSHQTSGPYNEQFF. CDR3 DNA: TGCGCCAGCAGCCACCAGACTAGCGGCCCCTACAATGAGCAGTTCTTC.

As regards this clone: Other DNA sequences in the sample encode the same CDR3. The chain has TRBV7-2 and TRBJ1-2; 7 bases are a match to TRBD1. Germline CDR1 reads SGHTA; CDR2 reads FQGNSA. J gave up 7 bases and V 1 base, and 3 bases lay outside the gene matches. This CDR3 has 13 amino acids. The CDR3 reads CASSLGAGGGYTF. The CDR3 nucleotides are TGTGCCAGCAGCTTAGGGGCAGGGGGTGGCTACACCTTC.

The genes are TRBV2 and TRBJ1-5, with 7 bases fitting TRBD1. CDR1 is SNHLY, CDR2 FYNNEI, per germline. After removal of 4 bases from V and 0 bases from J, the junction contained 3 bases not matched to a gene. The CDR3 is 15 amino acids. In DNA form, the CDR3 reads TGTGCCAGCAGTGGGGACAGCTATAGCAATCAGCCCCAGCATTTT. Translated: CASSGDSYSNQPQHF.

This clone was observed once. The CDR3 coding sequence is TGCGCCAGCAGTCCGTATACAGGGCGGGACACCGGGGAGCTGTTTTTT. Protein: CASSPYTGRDTGELFF. The chain couples TRBV23-1 to TRBJ2-2; TRBD1 might be the D (6 bases). TRBV23-1 is an ORF, and what it does is uncertain. The CDR3 totals 16 residues. Trimming took 4 bases from V and 3 from J, leaving 15 bases between them.

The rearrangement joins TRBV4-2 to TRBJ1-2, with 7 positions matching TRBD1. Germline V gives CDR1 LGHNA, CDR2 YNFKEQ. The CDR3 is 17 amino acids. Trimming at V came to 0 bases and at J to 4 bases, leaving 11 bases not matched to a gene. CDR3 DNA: TGTGCCAGCAGCCAAGAATTAATACAGGGGAAGGTCTATGGCTACACCTTC. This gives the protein CASSQELIQGKVYGYTF.

The chain's CDR3 is CASSLGTGGDRELFF. DNA for the CDR3: TGTGCCAGCAGTTTAGGGACAGGGGGAGACCGGGAGCTGTTTTTT. J is TRBJ2-2 and V is TRBV9, with 11 bases identical to TRBD1. The V gene end was trimmed by 5 bases and the J gene end by 9 bases; junction bases not matched to a gene: 9. Germline V gene data show CDR1 as SGDLS and CDR2 as YYNGEE. The CDR3 has 15 residues.

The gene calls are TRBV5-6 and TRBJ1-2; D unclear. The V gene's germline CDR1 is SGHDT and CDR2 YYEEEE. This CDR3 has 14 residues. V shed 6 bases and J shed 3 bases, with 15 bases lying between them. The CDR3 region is CASIRGRQHYGYTF. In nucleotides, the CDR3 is TGTGCCAGCATCAGAGGAAGGCAACACTATGGCTACACCTTC.

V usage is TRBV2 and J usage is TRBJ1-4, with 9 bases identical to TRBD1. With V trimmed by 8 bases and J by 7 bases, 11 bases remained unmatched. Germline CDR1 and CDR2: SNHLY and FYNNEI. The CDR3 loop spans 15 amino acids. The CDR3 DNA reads TGTGCCAGCGTTTCTAACGGACAGGGGATTGAAAAACTGTTTTTT. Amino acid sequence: CASVSNGQGIEKLFF.

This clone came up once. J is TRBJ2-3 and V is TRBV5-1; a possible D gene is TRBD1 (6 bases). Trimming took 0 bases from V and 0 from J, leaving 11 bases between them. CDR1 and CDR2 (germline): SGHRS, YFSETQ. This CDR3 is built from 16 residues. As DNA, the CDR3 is TGCGCCAGCAGCTTGGAGGGACACACTAGCACAGATACGCAGTATTTT. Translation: CASSLEGHTSTDTQYF.

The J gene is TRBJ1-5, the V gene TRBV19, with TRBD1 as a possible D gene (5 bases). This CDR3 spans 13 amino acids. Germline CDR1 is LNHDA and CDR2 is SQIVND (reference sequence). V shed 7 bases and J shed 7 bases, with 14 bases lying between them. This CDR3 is CASNPGRNQPQHF. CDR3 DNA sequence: TGTGCCAGTAACCCAGGGAGGAACCAGCCCCAGCATTTT.

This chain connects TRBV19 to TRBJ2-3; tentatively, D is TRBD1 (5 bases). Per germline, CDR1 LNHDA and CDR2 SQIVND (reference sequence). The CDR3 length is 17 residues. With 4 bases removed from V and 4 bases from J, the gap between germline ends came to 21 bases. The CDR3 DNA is TGTGCCAGTAGTACCCGACAGATACCCGAAGCCCCAGATACGCAGTATTTT. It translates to CASSTRQIPEAPDTQYF.

This chain's CDR3 is CAWSAQGAGTDTQYF. The DNA for the CDR3 is TGTGCCTGGAGTGCACAGGGGGCAGGCACAGATACGCAGTATTTT. V and J are TRBV30 and TRBJ2-3, with 9 positions matching TRBD1. The junction had 3 bases not matched to a gene; V was cut back by 1 base and J by 1 base. Germline CDR1 GTSNPN, CDR2 SVGIG (reference sequence). This CDR3 has 15 residues.

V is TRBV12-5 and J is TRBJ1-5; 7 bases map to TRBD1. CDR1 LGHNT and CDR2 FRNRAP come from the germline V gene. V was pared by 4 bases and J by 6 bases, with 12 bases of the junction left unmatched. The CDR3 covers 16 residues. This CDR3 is CASGYLRTGLPQPQHF. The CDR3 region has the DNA TGTGCTAGTGGTTACTTAAGGACAGGTCTGCCTCAGCCCCAGCATTTT.

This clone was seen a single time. CDR3 nucleotides: TGTGCCAGCAGCTTGGATGCAGGGGGTTACGAGCAGTACTTC. Translation gives CASSLDAGGYEQYF. This sequence joins TRBV5-4 and TRBJ2-7, with 7 nucleotides matching TRBD1. CDR1 is SGHNT, CDR2 YYREEE, per germline (reference sequence). CDR3 length: 14 residues. Trimming removed 0 bases from V and 4 bases from J; junction bases left unmatched: 4.

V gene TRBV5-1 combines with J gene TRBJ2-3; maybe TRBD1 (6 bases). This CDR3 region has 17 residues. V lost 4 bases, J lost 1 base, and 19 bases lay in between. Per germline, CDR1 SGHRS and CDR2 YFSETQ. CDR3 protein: CASSRRPPHRGTDTQYF. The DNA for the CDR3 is TGCGCCAGCAGCCGTCGGCCGCCTCACAGGGGCACAGATACGCAGTATTTT. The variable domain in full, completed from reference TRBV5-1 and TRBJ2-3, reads KAGVTQTPRYLIKTRGQQVTLSCSPISGHRSVSWYQQTPGQGLQFLFEYFSETQRNKGNFPGRFSGRQFSNSRSEMNVSTLELGDSALYLCASSRRPPHRGTDTQYFGPGTRLTVL.

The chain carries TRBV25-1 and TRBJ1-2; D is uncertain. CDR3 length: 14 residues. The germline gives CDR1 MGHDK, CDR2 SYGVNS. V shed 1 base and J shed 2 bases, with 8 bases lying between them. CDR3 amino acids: CASSELPGNYGYTF. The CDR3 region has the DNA TGTGCCAGCAGTGAATTGCCGGGGAACTATGGCTACACCTTC.

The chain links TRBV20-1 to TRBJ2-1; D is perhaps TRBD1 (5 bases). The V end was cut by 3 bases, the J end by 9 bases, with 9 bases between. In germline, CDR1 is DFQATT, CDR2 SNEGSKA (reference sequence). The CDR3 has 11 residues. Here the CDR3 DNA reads TGCAGTGCTAGTAGGGGCTTTGAGCAGTTCTTC. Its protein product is CSASRGFEQFF.

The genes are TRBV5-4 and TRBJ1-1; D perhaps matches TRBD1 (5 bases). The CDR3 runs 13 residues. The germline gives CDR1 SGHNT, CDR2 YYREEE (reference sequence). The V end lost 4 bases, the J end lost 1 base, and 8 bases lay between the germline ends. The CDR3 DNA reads TGTGCCAGCAGCATCGACAGGAACACTGAAGCTTTCTTT. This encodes CASSIDRNTEAFF.

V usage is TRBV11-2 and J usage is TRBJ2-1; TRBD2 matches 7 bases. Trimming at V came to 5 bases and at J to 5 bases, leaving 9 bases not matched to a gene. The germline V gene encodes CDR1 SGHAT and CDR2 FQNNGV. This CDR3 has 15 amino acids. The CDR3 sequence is CASSLEPGLNNEQFF. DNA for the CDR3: TGTGCCAGCAGCCTCGAACCGGGACTAAACAATGAGCAGTTCTTC.

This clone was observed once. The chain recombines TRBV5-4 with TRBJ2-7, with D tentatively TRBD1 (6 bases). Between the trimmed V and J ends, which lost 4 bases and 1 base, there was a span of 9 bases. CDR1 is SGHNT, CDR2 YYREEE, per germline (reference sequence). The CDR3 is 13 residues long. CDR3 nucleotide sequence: TGTGCCAGCAGCACCGACAGGTCCTACGAGCAGTACTTC. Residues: CASSTDRSYEQYF.

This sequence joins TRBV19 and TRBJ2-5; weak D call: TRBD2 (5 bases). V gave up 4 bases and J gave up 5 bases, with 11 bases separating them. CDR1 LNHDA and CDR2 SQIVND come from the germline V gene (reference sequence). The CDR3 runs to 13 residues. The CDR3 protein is CASSNLRGETQYF. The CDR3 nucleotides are TGTGCCAGTAGTAACCTCAGAGGGGAGACCCAGTACTTC.